This TCR beta chain was obtained from a study of monozygotic twins with inflammatory bowel disease. Study-level points and caveats: The co-twins with IBD showed lower TCRbeta diversity (inverse Simpson) than their healthy siblings.

A remark on this clonotype: Its antigen is unidentified.

The CDR3 loop spans 13 amino acids. Germline V gives CDR1 SGHVS, CDR2 FQNEAQ. Per-sample cDNA came from eight separate reactions. Reprocessing the 5' RACE reads, TCRdb reports a single entry for every CDR3 protein and omits DNA. The sample includes over 100,000 distinct CDR3 sequences. Input material: blood. The receptor comes from a human donor with ulcerative colitis or Crohn's disease, or a healthy co-twin of an affected twin (not recorded which). This chain joins TRBV7-8 and TRBJ2-1; the TCRdb D gene call, TRBD2, has no DNA to confirm it. The CDR3 loop reads CASSPWRGDEQFF.